One and the same sample provided the 26 T cell receptor beta chains below, sequenced in a study of T cells in Graves' hyperthyroidism and ophthalmopathy. Authors of the study amplified TCR beta CDR3 regions from RNA transcripts. HTBI primers were used for first-round RT-PCR of the TCR CDR3. TCRdb itself ran the multiplex PCR reads through MiXCR, one entry per CDR3 protein. The data contain about 400,000 distinct CDR3 sequences, 15% to 18% of them singletons. The sequenced sample was blood. The source is a woman between 18 and 29 years old with Graves' hyperthyroidism.

The genes are TRBV19 and TRBJ2-1; D is unclear. The germline CDR1 and CDR2 sequences are LNHDA and SQIVND (reference sequence). Trimming left V 3 bases short and J 4 bases short, with 4 bases between. The CDR3 consists of 12 residues. CDR3 in amino acids: CASSMGYNEQFF. The CDR3 coding sequence is TGTGCCAGTAGTATGGGATACAATGAGCAGTTCTTC.

This clonotype came up many times. The chain uses TRBV7-9 and TRBJ2-7; D ambiguous. The CDR3 has 14 residues. CDR1 is SEHNR and CDR2 is FQNEAQ in the germline V gene (reference sequence). Deletions cut 5 bases from V and 0 bases from J, with 11 bases between. CDR3 nucleotide sequence: TGTGCCAGCAGCCCACCCCCCCGCTCCTACGAGCAGTACTTC. Translating it yields CASSPPPRSYEQYF.

This clonotype occurred a few times. The rearrangement uses TRBV28 and TRBJ1-6; TRBD1 matches at 9 bases. Trimming took 5 bases from V and 7 from J; bases not matched to a gene: 9. CDR1 MDHEN and CDR2 SYDVKM come from the germline V gene. The CDR3 is 16 residues long. The CDR3 protein is CASSPSNRGRNSPLHF. The DNA for the CDR3 is TGTGCCAGCAGTCCGAGCAACAGGGGGCGGAATTCACCCCTCCACTTT.

The CDR3 reads CASSILDRAYEQYF. CDR3 coding DNA: TGTGCCAGTAGTATACTGGACAGGGCCTACGAGCAGTACTTC. The chain joins TRBV19 to TRBJ2-7, with 8 bases lining up with TRBD1. The CDR3 sequence is 14 residues long. V dropped 2 bases and J dropped 2; count of bases not matched to a gene: 2. Germline V gene lookup returns CDR1 LNHDA and CDR2 SQIVND (reference sequence).

As DNA, the CDR3 is TGTGCCAGCAGCCTGACAGGTTGGGGTAATGAAAAACTGTTTTTT. Translation gives CASSLTGWGNEKLFF. The chain recombines TRBV2 with TRBJ1-4, with D perhaps matching TRBD1 (6 bases). The length of the CDR3 is 15 residues. Germline CDR1 SNHLY, CDR2 FYNNEI. V gave up 6 bases and J gave up 4 bases, with 15 bases separating them.

This clonotype was observed a handful of times. J is TRBJ2-7 and V is TRBV4-1; 13 bases match TRBD2. V shed 4 bases and J 7 bases; nucleotides not matched to a gene: 16. The CDR3 runs 18 residues. The germline V gene encodes CDR1 MGHRA and CDR2 YSYEKL. The CDR3: CASSRGLAGEYPSGEQYF. In nucleotides, the CDR3 is TGCGCCAGCAGCCGAGGACTAGCGGGAGAATATCCGTCGGGTGAGCAGTACTTC.

This clonotype has ten or more counts. This sequence joins TRBV11-2 and TRBJ2-7, with D possibly TRBD2 on 5 matching bases. Trimming took off 5 bases at V and 4 bases at J, with 21 bases between the two ends. The CDR3 is made up of 16 amino acids. Germline values: CDR1 SGHAT, CDR2 FQNNGV. The CDR3 DNA follows: TGTGCCAGCAGCCCTATCAGGCGGCGCGGGCCTTACGAGCAGTACTTC. This gives the protein CASSPIRRRGPYEQYF.

This clonotype was recorded at least ten times. V is TRBV6-1 and J is TRBJ2-7, with 7 bases that match TRBD1. The CDR3 has 14 amino acids. Unmatched junction bases numbered 9, after V lost 5 bases and J lost 5 bases. CDR1 is MNHNS and CDR2 is SASEGT in the germline V gene. CDR3 bases: TGTGCCAGCAGTTTTCTGACAGGGAACCACGAGCAGTACTTC. Translation: CASSFLTGNHEQYF.

This clonotype was detected ten times or more. J is TRBJ1-2 and V is TRBV2; D unclear. This CDR3 region has 15 residues. V lost 4 bases to trimming and J lost 0 bases, with 12 bases between them. Per germline, CDR1 SNHLY and CDR2 FYNNEI. The CDR3 nucleotides are TGTGCCAGCAGTGGGCAGGAACTAGCTAACTATGGCTACACCTTC. Its translation: CASSGQELANYGYTF.

This clonotype was picked up a small number of times. V usage is TRBV10-1 and J usage is TRBJ2-7; D is perhaps TRBD2 (5 bases). V was cut by 0 bases and J by 6 bases, with 18 bases left in between. The germline V gene has CDR1 WNHNN and CDR2 SYGVQD (reference sequence). This CDR3 is built from 16 residues. CDR3 nucleotides: TGCGCCAGCAGTGAGTCGTTCAAGGGTCGAGGAGGCGAGCAGTACTTC. Translating it yields CASSESFKGRGGEQYF.

A note on this clonotype: A read error is likely, as this CDR3 ends without the conserved phenylalanine or tryptophan. The V call is TRBV6-1, the J call TRBJ2-3; D remains ambiguous. Trimming pared 3 bases from V and 0 bases from J, leaving 10 bases between. Germline CDR1 is MNHNS and CDR2 is SASEGT. This CDR3 is 15 amino acids long. CDR3 region: CASSEGGASTDTQYL. Here the CDR3 DNA reads TGTGCCAGCAGTGAGGGCGGAGCTAGCACAGATACGCAGTATCTT.

The table lists this clonotype with a few counts. The rearrangement links TRBV5-8 to TRBJ2-5; possibly TRBD2 for D (5 bases). V was clipped by 2 bases and J by 0 bases, with 14 bases between them. The CDR3 loop spans 16 amino acids. Germline V CDR1 and CDR2: SGHTS, YDEGEE. The CDR3 coding sequence is TGTGCCAGCAGCTTCTCCACCCCGAGGGACCAAGAGACCCAGTACTTC. This encodes CASSFSTPRDQETQYF.

This clonotype was counted only a few times. This chain uses TRBV4-3 with TRBJ1-2; D ambiguous. This CDR3 region has 16 residues. Germline-derived CDR1 and CDR2 are LGHNA and YSLEER. Trimming removed 3 bases from V and 2 bases from J, with 16 bases in between. The CDR3 is CASSQQTGLANYGYTF. Here the CDR3 DNA reads TGCGCCAGCAGCCAGCAGACCGGGCTGGCCAACTATGGCTACACCTTC.

The rearrangement uses TRBV12-3 or TRBV12-4 and TRBJ2-7, with 9 bases aligning to TRBD1. The CDR3 contains 14 residues. V lost 4 bases to trimming and J lost 3 bases; unmatched junction nucleotides: 4. The CDR3 bases are TGTGCCAGCAGTTCCCGGGACAGGGACTACGAGCAGTACTTC. As protein: CASSSRDRDYEQYF.

CDR3 nucleotide sequence: TGCAGTGCCCGTGGAGCGGATCTCTCCTACGAGCAGTACTTC. Residues: CSARGADLSYEQYF. The J gene is TRBJ2-7, the V gene TRBV20-1; D may be TRBD2 (5 bases). CDR1 and CDR2 from the germline V gene are DFQATT and SNEGSKA (reference sequence). Between the trimmed V and J ends, which lost 6 bases and 0 bases, there was a span of 15 bases. The CDR3 covers 14 residues.

The genes are TRBV7-6 and TRBJ1-4; D is uncertain. The V end was cut by 3 bases, the J end by 6 bases, with 14 bases between. The germline CDR1 and CDR2 sequences are SGHVS and FNYEAQ. The CDR3 consists of 15 residues. CDR3 sequence: CASSFSVQRDEKLFF. DNA of the CDR3: TGTGCCAGCAGCTTCAGTGTACAGCGGGATGAAAAACTGTTTTTT.

This clonotype was found once. V usage is TRBV6-2 or TRBV6-3 and J usage is TRBJ1-2; no clear D gene. The CDR3 is 13 amino acids. V lost 2 bases, J lost 8 bases, and 12 bases lay in between. Looked up from germline, CDR1 is MNHEY and CDR2 is SVGEGT. CDR3 amino acids: CASSYGSAVGYTF. In DNA form, the CDR3 reads TGTGCCAGCAGTTACGGGTCCGCTGTAGGCTACACCTTC.

A word on this clonotype: A much more abundant neighbour one base away suggests this may be a read error. V usage is TRBV2 and J usage is TRBJ1-2; no definite D call. Germline CDR1 and CDR2: SNHLY and FYNNEI. The CDR3 is made up of 16 amino acids. This CDR3 reads CASSERRSGILDGYAF. CDR3 DNA sequence: TGTGCCAGCAGTGAAAGGCGGTCCGGGATATTAGATGGCTACGCCTTC.

The chain joins TRBV7-8 to TRBJ2-2; tentative D call: TRBD2 (6 bases). Germline V gene data show CDR1 as SGHVS and CDR2 as FQNEAQ. This CDR3 has 16 amino acids. V lost 4 bases and J 4 bases, leaving 16 bases between the germline ends. The CDR3 sequence: CASSSPTGVSTGELFF. The CDR3 nucleotides read TGTGCCAGCAGCTCACCCACGGGGGTGAGCACCGGGGAGCTGTTTTTT.

This clonotype was seen at least ten times. For the CDR3, the DNA is TGTGCCACCAGCAGACCCGGACTGACCTATGGCTACACCTTC. Protein sequence: CATSRPGLTYGYTF. This rearrangement joins TRBV15 to TRBJ1-2; D gene uncertain. CDR3 length: 14 residues. V lost 2 bases to trimming and J lost 4 bases, with 11 bases between them. CDR1 and CDR2 (germline): LNHNV, YYDKDF (reference sequence).

This clonotype was detected only a few times. V gene TRBV10-2 combines with J gene TRBJ2-5; D is uncertain. With 1 base removed from V and 5 bases from J, the gap between germline ends came to 11 bases. The CDR3 sequence is 14 residues long. CDR1 WSHSY and CDR2 SAAADI come from the germline V gene. This CDR3 reads CASSEFGRAETQYF. The CDR3 DNA follows: TGCGCCAGCAGTGAGTTTGGCCGAGCGGAGACCCAGTACTTC.

This clonotype was seen a handful of times. The germline gene is not matched at one end of the junction; a read error may be the cause. This sequence joins TRBV16 and TRBJ2-2; TRBD1 agrees at 7 bases. CDR3 length: 15 amino acids. Germline loops: CDR1 KGHSY, CDR2 FQNENV. The CDR3 spells CASSRQGSKTGELFF. The CDR3 DNA follows: TGTGCCAGCAGCCGACAGGGATCGAAAACCGGGGAGCTGTTTTTT.

Many counts were recorded for this clonotype. The V gene is TRBV28, the J gene TRBJ2-7, with TRBD1 matching over 8 bases. The CDR3 extends over 14 amino acids. Germline CDR1 reads MDHEN; CDR2 reads SYDVKM. The junction had 10 bases not matched to a gene; V was cut back by 7 bases and J by 5 bases. The CDR3 coding sequence is TGTGCCAGCATATCTTTGACAGGGGTAAACGAGCAGTACTTC. This translates into CASISLTGVNEQYF. Variable domain in full (rest from reference TRBV28 and TRBJ2-7): DVKVTQSSRYLVKRTGEKVFLECVQDMDHENMFWYRQDPGLGLRLIYFSYDVKMKEKGDIPEGYSVSREKKERFSLILESASTNQTSMYLCASISLTGVNEQYFGPGTRLTVT.

The chain carries TRBV5-6 and TRBJ2-5, with TRBD2 matching over 9 bases. The CDR3 loop spans 15 amino acids. Trimming took 4 bases from V and 2 from J; bases not matched to a gene: 6. Germline V gene sequence: CDR1 SGHDT, CDR2 YYEEEE. CDR3 bases: TGTGCCAGCAGCGCACTAGCGGGCCTACAAGAGACCCAGTACTTC. Residues: CASSALAGLQETQYF.

This clonotype was counted ten times or more. V usage is TRBV2 and J usage is TRBJ1-5, with 7 bases fitting TRBD1. The germline gives CDR1 SNHLY, CDR2 FYNNEI. The CDR3 runs to 14 residues. J was trimmed by 4 bases and V by 4 bases; bases with no gene match: 4. CDR3 nucleotides: TGTGCCAGCAGTGGACAGGGAGGGAATCAGCCCCAGCATTTT. Its protein is CASSGQGGNQPQHF.

The rearrangement joins TRBV2 to TRBJ2-1; 7 bases match TRBD1. Germline V CDR1 and CDR2: SNHLY, FYNNEI. The J segment lost 7 bases and the V segment lost 7 bases, leaving 10 bases of the junction unmatched. The CDR3 length is 14 residues. The CDR3 protein is CASTPGQSLNEQFF. As DNA, the CDR3 is TGTGCCAGCACCCCGGGACAGTCGCTTAATGAGCAGTTCTTC.